This T cell receptor (beta chain) was recovered during a study of cytomegalovirus exposure and HLA in healthy donors. Study-level results: Presence/absence analyses took donor sequencing depth as roughly uniform. Usually a TCR sequence was rare, but some public TCRs were found in many donors.

PCR amplification relied on 60 Vbeta primers (plus 13 Jbeta primers). Methods used by the authors: In a later analysis, the count reached 74 million or so unique TCR beta chains, with about 12 million shared. The assay was immunoSEQ multiplex PCR, and TCRdb's table has in-frame clones only and misses some. V, J and clone size reflect that table, while D and trimming were determined from the DNA. The repertoire has over 50,000 clones, 80% to 90% of them found once; the top ten carry more than 1.4%. A note on this clone: Its antigen is still unknown.

CDR1 is LNHNV, CDR2 YYDKDF, per germline (reference sequence). The CDR3 loop spans 13 amino acids. Trimming removed 8 bases from V and 2 bases from J; junction bases left unmatched: 3. The receptor was derived from a young man in good health and CMV-seronegative. The chain links TRBV15 to TRBJ1-2; 9 bases map to TRBD1. Sequencing was carried out using PBMCs. The CDR3 coding sequence is TGTGCCACCGGTGGGACAGGGAACTATGGCTACACCTTC. Translated, it gives CATGGTGNYGYTF. The entire variable domain, with the rest obtained from reference TRBV15 and TRBJ1-2, is as follows: DAMVIQNPRYQVTQFGKPVTLSCSQTLNHNVMYWYQQKSSQAPKLLFHYYDKDFNNEADTPDNFQSRRPNTSFCFLDIRSPGLGDTAMYLCATGGTGNYGYTFGSGTRLTVV.